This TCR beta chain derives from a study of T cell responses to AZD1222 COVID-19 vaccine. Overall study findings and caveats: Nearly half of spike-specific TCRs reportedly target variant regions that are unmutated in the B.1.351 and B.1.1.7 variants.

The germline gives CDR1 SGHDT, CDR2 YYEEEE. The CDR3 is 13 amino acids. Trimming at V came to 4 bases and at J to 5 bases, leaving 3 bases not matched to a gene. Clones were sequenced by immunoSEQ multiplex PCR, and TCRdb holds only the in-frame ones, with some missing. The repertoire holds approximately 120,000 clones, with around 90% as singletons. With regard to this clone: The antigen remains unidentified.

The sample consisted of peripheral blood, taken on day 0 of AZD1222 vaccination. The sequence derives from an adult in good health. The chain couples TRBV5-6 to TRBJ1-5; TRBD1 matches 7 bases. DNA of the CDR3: TGTGCCAGCAGCCCACAGGGGTATCAGCCCCAGCATTTT. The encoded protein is CASSPQGYQPQHF.